Listed below are T cell receptor beta chains from one sample, sequenced in a study of vaccination and CD4 T cells after COVID-19. For these TCRs, the target antigens are not known. TCRdb used MiXCR to reprocess the PCR reads, holding one entry per CDR3 protein. The sample includes fewer than 13,000 distinct CDR3 sequences, 35% to 45% of them seen just once. What was sequenced was CD4+ T cells from blood, cultured in vitro. Receptors were obtained from a human donor in good health. The CDR3 runs from the conserved cysteine through the conserved F or W. D genes are given only for firm matches. Only part of the rows carry a size: once, few, many, or a class if the clone is expanded.

J	size	V	D	CDR3	DNA
TRBJ2-1	.	TRBV6-2/TRBV6-3	TRBD2	CASSYGGTSGRNEQFF	TGTGCCAGCAGTTACGGTGGGACTAGCGGGAGGAATGAGCAGTTCTTC
TRBJ2-2	.	TRBV6-5	.	CASSYEVLAANTGELFF	TGTGCCAGCAGTTACGAGGTCTTAGCGGCGAACACCGGGGAGCTGTTTTTT
TRBJ1-2	few	TRBV28	.	CASSKTHRNYGYTF	TGTGCCAGCAGCAAAACACATAGGAACTATGGCTACACCTTC
TRBJ1-6	.	TRBV6-1	.	CASRGGANNSPLHF	TGTGCCAGCAGGGGCGGGGCGAATAATTCACCCCTCCACTTT
TRBJ2-6	.	TRBV7-9	.	CASAASGANVLTF	TGTGCCAGCGCGGCTTCTGGGGCCAACGTCCTGACTTTC
TRBJ2-3	few	TRBV7-6	.	CASSLAPHLDTQYF	TGTGCCAGCAGCTTAGCCCCGCACTTAGATACGCAGTATTTT
TRBJ2-6	few	TRBV19	.	CASSPSFLRGANVLTF	TGTGCCAGTAGTCCGTCCTTCCTTCGAGGGGCCAACGTCCTGACTTTC
TRBJ2-7	.	TRBV6-4	.	CASNGDVDEQYF	TGTGCCAGCAACGGTGATGTCGACGAGCAGTACTTC
TRBJ1-5	medium-sized	TRBV20-1	.	CSARDLGVSNQPQHF	TGCAGTGCTAGAGATCTGGGGGTAAGCAATCAGCCCCAGCATTTT
TRBJ1-6	.	TRBV6-2/TRBV6-3	TRBD1	CASSYRGNDNSPLHF	TGTGCCAGCAGCTACAGGGGAAACGATAATTCACCCCTCCACTTT
TRBJ1-6	few	TRBV20-1	TRBD1	CSARSRTGNSPLHF	TGCAGTGCTAGATCCCGGACAGGGAATTCACCCCTCCACTTT
TRBJ2-5	few	TRBV27	.	CASSFRGTQYF	TGTGCCAGCAGCTTTCGTGGGACCCAGTACTTC
TRBJ2-1	.	TRBV6-1	TRBD2	CASSDGGGSYNEQFF	TGTGCCAGCAGTGATGGGGGGGGCTCCTACAATGAGCAGTTCTTC
TRBJ2-7	.	TRBV7-2	.	CASSSGGREYEQYF	TGTGCCAGCAGTTCAGGGGGGCGGGAGTACGAGCAGTACTTC
TRBJ2-1	few	TRBV7-9	.	CASSLADNEQFF	TGTGCCAGCAGCTTAGCGGACAATGAGCAGTTCTTC
TRBJ2-5	.	TRBV11-2	.	CASSLETPGGTQYF	TGTGCCAGCAGCTTAGAAACCCCCGGGGGGACCCAGTACTTC
TRBJ2-6	few	TRBV20-1	.	CSADNSGANVLTF	TGCAGTGCTGACAACTCTGGGGCCAACGTCCTGACTTTC
TRBJ2-7	.	TRBV7-2	.	CASSHAGLQGEQYF	TGTGCCAGCAGCCACGCGGGCCTCCAGGGCGAGCAGTACTTC
TRBJ2-2	few	TRBV6-5	TRBD1	CASSSRTGSTGELFF	TGTGCCAGCAGTTCCAGGACAGGGTCGACCGGGGAGCTGTTTTTT
TRBJ1-1	.	TRBV2	.	CASRLTVEAFF	TGTGCCAGCAGGCTGACGGTTGAAGCTTTCTTT
TRBJ2-7	.	TRBV12-1	.	CASSPGTRACGLARGLRGEQYF	TGTGCCAGCAGCCCCGGGACTAGAGCGTGTGGACTAGCTAGAGGGCTACGGGGCGAGCAGTACTTC
TRBJ2-7	.	TRBV20-1	.	CSARVPRGLSYEQYF	TGCAGTGCTAGAGTTCCCCGGGGCCTGTCCTACGAGCAGTACTTC
TRBJ1-2	medium-sized	TRBV7-2	TRBD1	CASSTGQGYGYTF	TGTGCCAGCAGCACCGGACAGGGCTATGGCTACACCTTC
TRBJ1-2	few	TRBV28	.	CASTIQGGGYTF	TGTGCCAGCACCATCCAGGGTGGGGGCTACACCTTC
TRBJ2-2	.	TRBV9	TRBD2	CASSVDPLGGGINTGELFF	TGTGCCAGCAGCGTAGATCCCTTGGGCGGGGGAATCAACACCGGGGAGCTGTTTTTT
TRBJ2-3	medium-sized	TRBV6-2/TRBV6-3	TRBD1	CASSPNWDRGYTQYF	TGTGCCAGCAGTCCAAACTGGGACAGGGGATATACGCAGTATTTT
TRBJ2-7	.	TRBV6-5	TRBD1	CASSSTGGYEQYF	TGTGCCAGCAGTTCGACAGGGGGCTACGAGCAGTACTTC
TRBJ1-1	.	TRBV5-1	.	CASSPDLNAEAFF	TGCGCCAGCAGCCCAGACCTGAACGCTGAAGCTTTCTTT
TRBJ2-3	few	TRBV19	TRBD2	CATVTSGRITDTQYF	TGTGCCACCGTGACTAGCGGGAGGATCACAGATACGCAGTATTTT
TRBJ2-1	.	TRBV20-1	TRBD2	CSASPGTSGSGEQFF	TGCAGTGCTTCGCCCGGGACTAGCGGGAGTGGTGAGCAGTTCTTC
TRBJ1-2	.	TRBV5-1	TRBD1	CASSSRTGMGYGYTF	TGCGCCAGCAGCTCCAGGACAGGGATGGGCTATGGCTACACCTTC
TRBJ1-5	few	TRBV19	.	CASSSTANSNQPQHF	TGTGCCAGTAGTAGTACAGCGAATAGCAATCAGCCCCAGCATTTT
TRBJ2-3	few	TRBV20-1	.	CSLWGGPTDTQYF	TGCAGCCTCTGGGGGGGGCCCACAGATACGCAGTATTTT
TRBJ2-2	.	TRBV27	.	CASSNYLGGDTGELFF	TGTGCCAGCAGCAACTACCTCGGCGGAGACACCGGGGAGCTGTTTTTT
TRBJ2-7	.	TRBV29-1	TRBD1	CSVAGTGIYEQYF	TGCAGCGTTGCTGGGACAGGGATCTACGAGCAGTACTTC
TRBJ1-1	.	TRBV20-1	.	CSASPSLASEAFF	TGCAGTGCTAGTCCATCCCTCGCGTCTGAAGCTTTCTTT
TRBJ1-2	.	TRBV19	.	CASSISRGNYGYTF	TGTGCCAGTAGTATATCCCGGGGGAACTATGGCTACACCTTC
TRBJ2-7	few	TRBV10-3	.	CAITGGSSYEQYF	TGTGCCATCACCGGGGGAAGCTCCTACGAGCAGTACTTC
TRBJ2-1	.	TRBV19	TRBD2	CASTRSGLAGGNEQFF	TGTGCCAGTACCAGATCGGGGCTAGCGGGAGGGAATGAGCAGTTCTTC
TRBJ2-1	.	TRBV18	.	CASSPPSLHEQFF	TGTGCCAGCTCCCCCCCCAGTCTCCATGAGCAGTTCTTC
TRBJ2-3	few	TRBV11-3	.	CASSLVFTDTQYF	TGTGCCAGCAGCTTAGTATTCACAGATACGCAGTATTTT
TRBJ1-1	few	TRBV20-1	.	CSARDPGTMNTEAFF	TGCAGTGCTAGAGACCCCGGGACGATGAACACTGAAGCTTTCTTT
TRBJ1-4	.	TRBV7-9	TRBD1	CASSRDREYEKLFF	TGTGCCAGCAGCCGGGACAGGGAGTATGAAAAACTGTTTTTT
TRBJ2-2	.	TRBV20-1	.	CSARDWGGAAGTGELFF	TGCAGTGCTAGAGATTGGGGGGGGGCAGCGGGCACCGGGGAGCTGTTTTTT